The 25 T cell receptor beta chains in this list originate from one sample, sequenced in a study of TIL therapy for anti-PD-1-resistant metastatic lung cancer. Specified time point: pre-treatment sample, taken before nivolumab and TIL therapy. The tumor samples were excised metastases, mostly pleural nodules or supraclavicular lymph nodes. The immunoSEQ assay was v3. Assay: immunoSEQ multiplex PCR; the TCRdb copy retains only in-frame clones and omits some. The data show 10,000 to 12,000 clones, 56% seen once. The sequences come from tumor tissue, collected at baseline. These TCRs come from a person aged 25 to 80 with non-small cell lung cancer.

By proportion, this clone is medium-sized. The J gene is TRBJ2-7, the V gene TRBV27, with 11 bases that match TRBD2. The CDR3 is made up of 15 amino acids. Per germline, CDR1 MNHEY and CDR2 SMNVEV (reference sequence). V shed 3 bases and J 2 bases; nucleotides not matched to a gene: 3. Here the CDR3 DNA reads TGTGCCAGCAGTTTCCGTAGCGGGAGGGCCTACGAGCAGTACTTC. It is translated as CASSFRSGRAYEQYF.

The chain couples TRBV5-1 to TRBJ2-5; TRBD2 matches at 12 bases. The V segment lost 0 bases and the J segment 4 bases; nucleotides outside the gene matches: 4. This CDR3 is built from 16 residues. Germline V CDR1 and CDR2: SGHRS, YFSETQ. The CDR3 sequence is CASSLGLAGEVETQYF. CDR3 DNA: TGCGCCAGCAGCTTGGGACTAGCGGGAGAGGTAGAGACCCAGTACTTC.

This clone has more than one count but fewer than ten. The J gene is TRBJ2-1, the V gene TRBV4-1; 14 nucleotides match TRBD2. Germline-derived CDR1 and CDR2 are MGHRA and YSYEKL. This CDR3 is built from 16 residues. Germline trimming cut 5 bases from V and 4 bases from J; bases unmatched to any gene: 4. CDR3 amino acids: CASSGTSGSGYNEQFF. CDR3 DNA: TGCGCCAGCAGCGGGACTAGCGGGAGCGGTTACAATGAGCAGTTCTTC.

This chain links TRBV29-1 with TRBJ2-2, with D possibly being TRBD1 (6 bases). The germline V gene has CDR1 SQVTM and CDR2 ANQGSEA. Trimming removed 7 bases from V and 2 bases from J, with 14 bases in between. The CDR3 has 14 residues. This CDR3 reads CSANLDRNTGELFF. CDR3 in DNA: TGCAGCGCGAACCTGGACAGAAACACCGGGGAGCTGTTTTTT.

This clone has just a few counts. V gene TRBV5-1 combines with J gene TRBJ1-1, with D maybe TRBD1 (5 bases). The CDR3 has 13 amino acids. Germline lookup yields CDR1 SGHRS and CDR2 YFSETQ. Trimming shortened V by 4 bases and J by 2 bases, and 9 bases separated the two germline ends. DNA of the CDR3: TGCGCCAGCAGCGCCGGGACTAACACTGAAGCTTTCTTT. As protein: CASSAGTNTEAFF. The variable domain in full, completed from reference TRBV5-1 and TRBJ1-1, reads KAGVTQTPRYLIKTRGQQVTLSCSPISGHRSVSWYQQTPGQGLQFLFEYFSETQRNKGNFPGRFSGRQFSNSRSEMNVSTLELGDSALYLCASSAGTNTEAFFGQGTRLTVV.

V is TRBV6-6 and J is TRBJ1-5; D uncertain. Germline V lookup: CDR1 MNHNY, CDR2 SVGAGI (reference sequence). This CDR3 is built from 14 residues. The V gene lost 7 bases and the J gene lost 2 bases, with 12 bases spanning the gap. In nucleotides, the CDR3 is TGTGCCAGCATAGGCGGGTTGGGCAATCAGCCCCAGCATTTT. It specifies CASIGGLGNQPQHF.

CDR3 protein: CASSDPSGETQYF. CDR3 sequence (DNA): TGTGCCAGCAGTGACCCTAGCGGGGAGACCCAGTACTTC. The chain links TRBV6-4 to TRBJ2-5; TRBD2 matches 8 bases. This CDR3 comprises 13 residues. The J segment lost 5 bases and the V segment lost 2 bases, leaving 1 base of the junction unmatched. Germline-derived CDR1 and CDR2 are MRHNA and SNTAGT.

V usage is TRBV5-1 and J usage is TRBJ2-5, with 13 bases aligning to TRBD2. Germline CDR1 and CDR2: SGHRS and YFSETQ. J lost 5 bases, V lost 0 bases, and 13 bases had no gene match. The CDR3 length is 19 residues. The chain's CDR3 is CASSLVRLAGGLKGETQYF. The DNA of the CDR3 is TGCGCCAGCAGCTTGGTTCGACTAGCGGGGGGCCTCAAGGGGGAGACCCAGTACTTC.

Judged by abundance, this clone is medium-sized. The V gene is TRBV2, the J gene TRBJ1-2; no firm D call. The CDR3 runs 12 residues. From germline, CDR1 is SNHLY and CDR2 FYNNEI. V was shortened by 7 bases and J by 4 bases, with 10 bases between the two germline ends. The CDR3 DNA sequence: TGTGCCAGCATGGTCCGCATCTATGGCTACACCTTC. The encoded protein is CASMVRIYGYTF. The entire variable domain, with the rest obtained from reference TRBV2 and TRBJ1-2, is as follows: EPEVTQTPSHQVTQMGQEVILRCVPISNHLYFYWYRQILGQKVEFLVSFYNNEISEKSEIFDDQFSVERPDGSNFTLKIRSTKLEDSAMYFCASMVRIYGYTFGSGTRLTVV.

This clone is a singleton in its sample. This chain uses TRBV7-2 with TRBJ2-1; no firm D call. Germline V gives CDR1 SGHTA, CDR2 FQGNSA. V was cut by 3 bases and J by 3 bases, with 12 bases left in between. CDR3 length: 15 residues. This chain's CDR3 is CASSFDRLSYNEQFF. For the CDR3, the DNA is TGTGCCAGCAGCTTCGATAGGCTCAGCTACAATGAGCAGTTCTTC. Using reference TRBV7-2 and TRBJ2-1 for the parts outside the CDR3, the full variable domain is GAGVSQSPSNKVTEKGKDVELRCDPISGHTALYWYRQSLGQGLEFLIYFQGNSAPDKSGLPSDRFSAERTGGSVSTLTIQRTQQEDSAVYLCASSFDRLSYNEQFFGPGTRLTVL.

This clone turned up a few times. V and J are TRBV19 and TRBJ2-7; possible D gene TRBD2, 5 bases. The CDR3 is 13 amino acids. Germline CDR1 and CDR2: LNHDA and SQIVND (reference sequence). V was cut by 4 bases and J by 4 bases, with 11 bases left in between. DNA for the CDR3: TGTGCCAGTAGTAGGAGGTTTGGGTACGAGCAGTACTTC. Amino acid sequence: CASSRRFGYEQYF.

The V and J genes are TRBV20-1 and TRBJ2-3; D remains unclear. Germline CDR1 DFQATT, CDR2 SNEGSKA (reference sequence). V dropped 5 bases and J dropped 2 bases, with 5 bases sitting between them. The CDR3 contains 11 residues. The CDR3 coding sequence is TGCAGTGCTCCGTTCACAGATACGCAGTATTTT. It encodes CSAPFTDTQYF.

CDR3: CASRSRQETQYF. The CDR3 DNA follows: TGTGCCAGCAGGTCTCGACAAGAGACCCAGTACTTC. The chain couples TRBV2 to TRBJ2-5; the D is unclear. The germline gives CDR1 SNHLY, CDR2 FYNNEI. V lost 6 bases and J 2 bases, leaving 7 bases between the germline ends. The CDR3 is 12 amino acids.

This clone is judged medium-sized. The chain uses TRBV5-5 and TRBJ1-4; D possibly corresponds to TRBD1 (6 bases). V lost 0 bases to trimming and J lost 4 bases, with 10 bases between them. Looked up from germline, CDR1 is SGHKS and CDR2 is YYEKEE (reference sequence). The CDR3 totals 15 residues. CDR3: CASSLVGQNNEKLFF. The CDR3 nucleotides read TGTGCCAGCAGCTTGGTGGGACAAAATAATGAAAAACTGTTTTTT.

The V gene is TRBV19, the J gene TRBJ1-2; tentatively, D is TRBD1 (5 bases). There are 15 residues in the CDR3. CDR1 LNHDA and CDR2 SQIVND come from the germline V gene (reference sequence). Trimming cost V 3 bases and J 3 bases, with 14 bases left between them. The CDR3 spells CASSMKVARDYGYTF. The DNA for the CDR3 is TGTGCCAGTAGTATGAAGGTGGCCAGGGACTATGGCTACACCTTC.

The genes are TRBV7-9 and TRBJ2-3; D remains ambiguous. The CDR3 spans 12 residues. Germline lookup yields CDR1 SEHNR and CDR2 FQNEAQ (reference sequence). V dropped 5 bases and J dropped 8 bases, with 11 bases sitting between them. The CDR3 nucleotides are TGTGCCAGCAGCCCCATCTGGGGTACGCAGTATTTT. It translates to CASSPIWGTQYF.

Judged by abundance, this clone is medium-sized (0.01 to 0.1%). The chain combines TRBV30 with TRBJ1-2; D might be TRBD1 (5 bases). Germline-derived CDR1 and CDR2 are GTSNPN and SVGIG (reference sequence). The V end was cut by 3 bases, the J end by 0 bases, with 14 bases between. The CDR3 has 15 residues. In nucleotides, the CDR3 is TGTGCCTGGAGCCGGGGCAGGAAAGCTAACTATGGCTACACCTTC. Protein sequence: CAWSRGRKANYGYTF. Filled out from reference TRBV30 and TRBJ1-2, the complete variable domain reads SQTIHQWPATLVQPVGSPLSLECTVEGTSNPNLYWYRQAAGRGLQLLFYSVGIGQISSEVPQNLSASRPQDRQFILSSKKLLLSDSGFYLCAWSRGRKANYGYTFGSGTRLTVV.

The chain employs TRBV5-1 and TRBJ2-7; 8 bases fit TRBD1. This CDR3 has 14 residues. CDR1 and CDR2 from the germline V gene are SGHRS and YFSETQ. Trimming removed 1 base from V and 2 bases from J; junction bases left unmatched: 2. CDR3 amino acids: CASSLMGQAYEQYF. CDR3 coding DNA: TGCGCCAGCAGCTTGATGGGACAGGCCTACGAGCAGTACTTC. The whole variable domain, filled in from reference TRBV5-1 and TRBJ2-7, reads KAGVTQTPRYLIKTRGQQVTLSCSPISGHRSVSWYQQTPGQGLQFLFEYFSETQRNKGNFPGRFSGRQFSNSRSEMNVSTLELGDSALYLCASSLMGQAYEQYFGPGTRLTVT.

Note on this clone: Other nucleotide sequences in the sample specify the same CDR3. V usage is TRBV7-2 and J usage is TRBJ1-4, with 9 bases that match TRBD1. This CDR3 region has 14 residues. The V gene's germline CDR1 is SGHTA and CDR2 FQGNSA. V lost 3 bases, J lost 4 bases, and 0 bases stayed unmatched. The DNA for the CDR3 is TGTGCCAGCAGCTTGGGACAGGGTAATGAAAAACTGTTTTTT. Its translation is CASSLGQGNEKLFF. Together with reference TRBV7-2 and TRBJ1-4, the CDR3 gives the full variable domain: GAGVSQSPSNKVTEKGKDVELRCDPISGHTALYWYRQSLGQGLEFLIYFQGNSAPDKSGLPSDRFSAERTGGSVSTLTIQRTQQEDSAVYLCASSLGQGNEKLFFGSGTQLSVL.

This chain links TRBV5-4 with TRBJ2-3, with TRBD2 matching over 9 bases. Per the germline V gene, CDR1 is SGHNT and CDR2 is YYREEE (reference sequence). The CDR3 has 18 amino acids. After removal of 3 bases from V and 0 bases from J, the junction contained 11 bases not matched to a gene. Here the CDR3 reads CASSSGLGGGASTDTQYF. In DNA, the CDR3 is TGTGCCAGCAGCTCAGGACTCGGCGGGGGGGCCAGCACAGATACGCAGTATTTT.

CDR3 sequence reads: CASSPTPPQVRAYEQYF. The CDR3 DNA is TGTGCCAGCAGTCCCACCCCCCCACAGGTCCGCGCCTACGAGCAGTACTTC. The chain has TRBV28 and TRBJ2-7; tentative D call: TRBD1 (5 bases). Germline CDR1 is MDHEN and CDR2 is SYDVKM. This CDR3 is built from 17 residues. V lost 5 bases, J lost 2 bases, and 22 bases lay in between.

By share of the sample, this clone is medium-sized (0.01 to 0.1%). J is TRBJ1-1 and V is TRBV6-5; no firm D call. V was trimmed by 0 bases and J by 9 bases, leaving 11 bases between them. The CDR3 covers 13 residues. Germline V lookup: CDR1 MNHEY, CDR2 SVGAGI. This CDR3 reads CASSYSWAKKAFF. The CDR3 bases are TGTGCCAGCAGTTACTCTTGGGCCAAGAAAGCTTTCTTT.

This clone was counted a few times. The chain carries TRBV20-1 and TRBJ2-5, with a weak D call TRBD1 (6 bases). Trimming left V 3 bases short and J 10 bases short, with 12 bases between. The CDR3 is made up of 11 amino acids. CDR1 and CDR2 from the germline V gene are DFQATT and SNEGSKA (reference sequence). The CDR3: CSASGRGDQYF. CDR3 in DNA: TGCAGTGCTAGTGGCAGGGGTGACCAGTACTTC.

CDR3 bases: TGTGCCAGCACCTTTATCGGGCAGGGGGGGTCCGAGCAGTACTTC. This encodes CASTFIGQGGSEQYF. The genes are TRBV28 and TRBJ2-7, with D perhaps TRBD1 or TRBD2 (7 bases each). This CDR3 is 15 amino acids long. Between the trimmed V and J ends, which lost 7 bases and 6 bases, there was a span of 22 bases. Germline values: CDR1 MDHEN, CDR2 SYDVKM. Drawing the rest from reference TRBV28 and TRBJ2-7, the complete variable domain is DVKVTQSSRYLVKRTGEKVFLECVQDMDHENMFWYRQDPGLGLRLIYFSYDVKMKEKGDIPEGYSVSREKKERFSLILESASTNQTSMYLCASTFIGQGGSEQYFGPGTRLTVT.

This clone is labeled as medium-sized. The V gene is TRBV5-1, the J gene TRBJ1-1; D uncertain. The V gene's germline CDR1 is SGHRS and CDR2 YFSETQ. V lost 2 bases and J 0 bases, leaving 11 bases between the germline ends. This CDR3 spans 15 amino acids. In nucleotides, the CDR3 is TGCGCCAGCAGCTTAGCGTTTTCAATGAACACTGAAGCTTTCTTT. Translated, it gives CASSLAFSMNTEAFF.